The text below deals with one T cell receptor beta chain. Its binding antigen is unknown. Per-base qualities were not stored, and no clone one base away is much larger. The CDR3 numbers 13 residues from cysteine through phenylalanine. CDR3 DNA only is kept here, 39 bases in frame from base 1. For this chain, trimming is 0 bases at the V end and 6 bases at the J end, and the number of junction bases without a gene match is 2. Sequences SGDLS (CDR1) and YYNGEE (CDR2) are obtained from the germline V gene. These data come from a study of blood T cell repertoires in COVID-19 (TCRdb year 2020). Regarding the complete study: Samples covering the acute and convalescent phases of COVID-19 were provided by collaborators in the United States, Italy and Spain. The material from the prospective study consisted of cDNA or gDNA derived from T cells, B-cell-depleted T cells, or PBMCs. Subjects who had been exposed to COVID-19, were actively infected with it, or had recovered from it provided the deeply sampled blood TCRbeta repertoires that made up the dataset. The repertoires were released in a freely available public database intended as a resource for research on the immune response to SARS-CoV-2. Samples came from the ongoing ImmuneRACE study (first 160 participants) plus 1,254 subjects from 6 global collaborators. Sample metadata almost always included a de-identified subject ID, COVID-19 status, age in years and sex. Where available, HLA class I and class II types were obtained from metadata supplied by the sample provider rather than from assay-based typing. Study-wide conclusions, independent of this receptor: The quantity of clinical and demographic metadata differed by source and by participant and was supplied without curation.

The immunoSEQ Assay, a bias-controlled multiplex PCR, was used to amplify TCRbeta CDR3 regions from genomic DNA. As for how the authors treated the data: Nucleated cell counts per sample were estimated from amplification of reference gene primers within the assay. To quantify the absolute abundance of each unique TCRbeta CDR3 rearrangement, sequence reads were collapsed and filtered. For each sample, productive Simpson clonality was calculated as the square root of Simpson's diversity index across productive rearrangements. The source is immuneACCESS, and TCRdb retained only in-frame sequences with V and J called. Part of the clones is not carried over; for the studies checked, unresolved V genes explain less than half of this, and the remainder is unexplained. For V, J and clone size, that table is used; D and trimming come from the DNA. Across this sample there are 150,000 to 200,000 clones, with about 86% seen only once. Jointly, the top ten make up about 19% of the sample.

Each collaborating institution followed its own protocols to collect whole blood in K2EDTA tubes. Collaborator samples were shipped for TCRbeta analysis as frozen whole blood, isolated PBMCs, or DNA extracted from either sample type. The chain employs TRBV9 and TRBJ1-2; 7 junctional bases match TRBD1. The TCR sequence derives from a woman older than 75 with acute or convalescent COVID-19. Sequencing was performed on peripheral blood. The CDR3 region reads CASSVGQGHGYTF. The DNA sequence is TGTGCCAGCAGCGTAGGACAGGGCCATGGCTACACCTTC.